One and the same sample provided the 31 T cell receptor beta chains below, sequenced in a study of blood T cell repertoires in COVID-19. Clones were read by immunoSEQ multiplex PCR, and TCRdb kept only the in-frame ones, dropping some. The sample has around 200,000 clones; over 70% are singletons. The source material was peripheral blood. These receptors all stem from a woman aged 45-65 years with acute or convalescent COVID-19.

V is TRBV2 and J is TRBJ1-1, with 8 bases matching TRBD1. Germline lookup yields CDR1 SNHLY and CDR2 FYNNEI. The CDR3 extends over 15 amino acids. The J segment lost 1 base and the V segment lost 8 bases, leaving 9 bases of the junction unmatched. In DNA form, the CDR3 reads TGTGCCAGCCCAGACAGGGGAGGAGGGAACACTGAAGCTTTCTTT. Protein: CASPDRGGGNTEAFF.

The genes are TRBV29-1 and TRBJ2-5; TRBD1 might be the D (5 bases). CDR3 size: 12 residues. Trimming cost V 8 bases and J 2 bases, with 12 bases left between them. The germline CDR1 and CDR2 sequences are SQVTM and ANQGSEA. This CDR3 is CSSDSEQETQYF. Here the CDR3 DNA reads TGCAGCTCTGACAGCGAACAAGAGACCCAGTACTTC.

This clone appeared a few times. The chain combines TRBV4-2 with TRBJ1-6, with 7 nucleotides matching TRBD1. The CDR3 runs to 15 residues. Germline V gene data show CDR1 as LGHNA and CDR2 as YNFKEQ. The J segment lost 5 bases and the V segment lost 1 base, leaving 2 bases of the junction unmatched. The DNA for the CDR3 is TGTGCCAGCAGCCAAGGTACAGGGGATAATTCACCCCTCCACTTT. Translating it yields CASSQGTGDNSPLHF.

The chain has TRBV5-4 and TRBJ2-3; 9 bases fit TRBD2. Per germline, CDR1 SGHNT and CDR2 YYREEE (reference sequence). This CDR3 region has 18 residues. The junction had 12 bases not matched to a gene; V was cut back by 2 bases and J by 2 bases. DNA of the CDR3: TGTGCCAGCAGCTTTTCGGTCTCGACTAGCGGTTACACAGATACGCAGTATTTT. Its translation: CASSFSVSTSGYTDTQYF.

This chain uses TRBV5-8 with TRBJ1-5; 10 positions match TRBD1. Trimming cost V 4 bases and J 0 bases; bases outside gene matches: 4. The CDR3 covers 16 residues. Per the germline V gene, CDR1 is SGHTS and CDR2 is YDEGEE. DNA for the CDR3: TGTGCCAGCAGCCGGTGGACAGGGGGTAGCAATCAGCCCCAGCATTTT. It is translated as CASSRWTGGSNQPQHF.

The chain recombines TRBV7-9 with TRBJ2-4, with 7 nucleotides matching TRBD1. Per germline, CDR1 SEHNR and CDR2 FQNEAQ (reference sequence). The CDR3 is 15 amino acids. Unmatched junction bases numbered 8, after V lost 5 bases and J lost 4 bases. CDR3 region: CASSRPGQEKNIQYF. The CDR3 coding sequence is TGTGCCAGCAGCCGCCCCGGACAGGAGAAAAACATTCAGTACTTC.

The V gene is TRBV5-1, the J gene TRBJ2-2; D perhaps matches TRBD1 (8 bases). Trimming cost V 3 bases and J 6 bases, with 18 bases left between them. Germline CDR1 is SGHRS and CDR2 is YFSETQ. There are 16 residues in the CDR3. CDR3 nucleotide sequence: TGCGCCAGCAGCTCATCGGGGGGACAGGTCCCCGGGGAGCTGTTTTTT. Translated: CASSSSGGQVPGELFF.

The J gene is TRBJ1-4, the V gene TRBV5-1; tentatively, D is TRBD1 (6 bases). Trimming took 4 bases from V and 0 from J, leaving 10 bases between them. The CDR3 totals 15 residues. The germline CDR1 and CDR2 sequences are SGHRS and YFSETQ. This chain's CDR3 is CASSGQPSTNEKLFF. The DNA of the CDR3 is TGCGCCAGCAGCGGACAGCCATCAACTAATGAAAAACTGTTTTTT.

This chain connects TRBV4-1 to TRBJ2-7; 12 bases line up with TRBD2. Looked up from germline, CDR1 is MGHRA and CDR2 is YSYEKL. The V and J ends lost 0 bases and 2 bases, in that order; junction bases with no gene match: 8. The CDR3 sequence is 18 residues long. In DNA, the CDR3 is TGCGCCAGCAGCCAAGACGCGCTAGCGGGAGGGAAGCCCTACGAGCAGTACTTC. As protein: CASSQDALAGGKPYEQYF.

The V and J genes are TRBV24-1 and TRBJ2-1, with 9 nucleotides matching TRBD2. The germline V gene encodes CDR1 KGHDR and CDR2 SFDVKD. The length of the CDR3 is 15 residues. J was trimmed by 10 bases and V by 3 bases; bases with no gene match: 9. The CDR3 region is CATSDVAGDHSEQFF. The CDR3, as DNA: TGTGCCACCAGTGATGTAGCGGGAGATCATTCCGAGCAGTTCTTC.

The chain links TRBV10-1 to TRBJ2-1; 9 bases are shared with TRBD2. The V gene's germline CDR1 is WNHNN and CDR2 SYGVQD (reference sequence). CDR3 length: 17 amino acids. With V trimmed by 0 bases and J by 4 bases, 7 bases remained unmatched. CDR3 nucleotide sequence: TGCGCCAGCAGTGAGTCGCGGCCTAGCGGGGTGTACAATGAGCAGTTCTTC. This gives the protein CASSESRPSGVYNEQFF.

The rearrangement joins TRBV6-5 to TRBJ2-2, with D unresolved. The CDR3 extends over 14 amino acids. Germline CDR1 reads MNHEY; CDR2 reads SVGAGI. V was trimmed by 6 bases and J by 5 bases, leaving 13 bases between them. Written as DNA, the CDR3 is TGTGCCAGCAGGAATCCAACCCAGACCGGGGAGCTGTTTTTT. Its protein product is CASRNPTQTGELFF.

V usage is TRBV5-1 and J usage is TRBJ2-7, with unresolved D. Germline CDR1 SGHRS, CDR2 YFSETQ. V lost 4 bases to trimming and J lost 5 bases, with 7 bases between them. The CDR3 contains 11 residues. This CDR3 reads CASSLNHEQYF. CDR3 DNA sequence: TGCGCCAGCAGCCTTAATCACGAGCAGTACTTC.

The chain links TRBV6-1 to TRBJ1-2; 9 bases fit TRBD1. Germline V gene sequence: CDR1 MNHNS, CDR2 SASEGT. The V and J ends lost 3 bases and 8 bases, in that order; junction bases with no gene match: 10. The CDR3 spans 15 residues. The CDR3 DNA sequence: TGTGCCAGCAGTGACCTCGGACAGGGGCGTAGGGGCTACACCTTC. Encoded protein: CASSDLGQGRRGYTF.

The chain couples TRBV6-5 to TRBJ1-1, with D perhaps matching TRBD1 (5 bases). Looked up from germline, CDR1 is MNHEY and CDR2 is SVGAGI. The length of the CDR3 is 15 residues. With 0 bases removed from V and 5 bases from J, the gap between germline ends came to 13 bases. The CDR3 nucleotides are TGTGCCAGCAGTTACTCCCCAGGGTATCCTACTGAAGCTTTCTTT. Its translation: CASSYSPGYPTEAFF.

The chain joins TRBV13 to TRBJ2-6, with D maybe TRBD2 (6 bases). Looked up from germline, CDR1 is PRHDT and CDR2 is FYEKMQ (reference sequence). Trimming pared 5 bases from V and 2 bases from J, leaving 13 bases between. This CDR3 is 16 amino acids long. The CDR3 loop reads CASSAEGPAGANVLTF. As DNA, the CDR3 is TGTGCCAGCAGCGCGGAGGGCCCAGCTGGGGCCAACGTCCTGACTTTC.

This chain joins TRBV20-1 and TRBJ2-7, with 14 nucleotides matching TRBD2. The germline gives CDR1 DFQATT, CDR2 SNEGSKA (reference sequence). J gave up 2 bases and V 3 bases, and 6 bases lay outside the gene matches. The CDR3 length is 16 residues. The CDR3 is CSASGLAGGNAYEQYF. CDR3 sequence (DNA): TGCAGTGCTAGTGGACTAGCGGGAGGAAACGCCTACGAGCAGTACTTC.

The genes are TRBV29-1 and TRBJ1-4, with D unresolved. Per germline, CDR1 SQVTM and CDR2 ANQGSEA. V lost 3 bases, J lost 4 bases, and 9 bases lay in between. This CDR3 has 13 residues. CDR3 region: CSVEVGLNEKLFF. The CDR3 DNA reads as TGCAGCGTTGAGGTCGGACTTAATGAAAAACTGTTTTTT.

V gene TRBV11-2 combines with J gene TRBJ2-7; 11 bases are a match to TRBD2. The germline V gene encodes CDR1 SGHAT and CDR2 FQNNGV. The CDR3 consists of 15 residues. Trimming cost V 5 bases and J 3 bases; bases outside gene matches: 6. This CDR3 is CASSRVGLAGYEQYF. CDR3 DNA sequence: TGTGCCAGCAGCAGAGTCGGACTAGCGGGCTACGAGCAGTACTTC.

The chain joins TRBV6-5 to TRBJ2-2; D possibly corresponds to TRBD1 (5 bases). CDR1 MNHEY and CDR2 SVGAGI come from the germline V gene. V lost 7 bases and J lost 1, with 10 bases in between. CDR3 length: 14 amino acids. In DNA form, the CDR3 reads TGTGCCAGCAAATTACAGGAGAACACCGGGGAGCTGTTTTTT. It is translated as CASKLQENTGELFF.

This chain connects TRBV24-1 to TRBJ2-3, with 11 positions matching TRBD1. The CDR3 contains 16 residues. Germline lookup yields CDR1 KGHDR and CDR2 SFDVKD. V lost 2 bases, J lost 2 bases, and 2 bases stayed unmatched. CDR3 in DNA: TGTGCCACCAGTGATTGGGACAGGGGGTCCACAGATACGCAGTATTTT. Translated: CATSDWDRGSTDTQYF.

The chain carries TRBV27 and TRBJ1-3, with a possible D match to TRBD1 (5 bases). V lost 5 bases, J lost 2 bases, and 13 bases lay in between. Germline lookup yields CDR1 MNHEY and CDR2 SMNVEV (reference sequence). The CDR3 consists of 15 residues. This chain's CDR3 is CASSQTASTGNTIYF. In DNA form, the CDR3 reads TGTGCCAGCAGTCAGACAGCGAGTACTGGAAACACCATATATTTT.

The CDR3 region is CASSLDRGTEQYF. The DNA of the CDR3 is TGTGCCAGCAGCTTAGACAGGGGCACCGAGCAGTACTTC. The V gene is TRBV11-3, the J gene TRBJ2-7, with D maybe TRBD1 (6 bases). V lost 0 bases and J 6 bases, leaving 9 bases between the germline ends. Germline assignment: CDR1 SGHNT and CDR2 YENEEA. The CDR3 consists of 13 residues.

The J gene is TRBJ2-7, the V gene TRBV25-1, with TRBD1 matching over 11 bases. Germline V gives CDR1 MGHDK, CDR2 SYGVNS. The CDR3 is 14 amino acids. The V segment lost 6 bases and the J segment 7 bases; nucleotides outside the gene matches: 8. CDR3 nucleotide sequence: TGTGCCAGCAGAGGGGACAGGGGGAGTGAGGAGCAGTACTTC. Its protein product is CASRGDRGSEEQYF.

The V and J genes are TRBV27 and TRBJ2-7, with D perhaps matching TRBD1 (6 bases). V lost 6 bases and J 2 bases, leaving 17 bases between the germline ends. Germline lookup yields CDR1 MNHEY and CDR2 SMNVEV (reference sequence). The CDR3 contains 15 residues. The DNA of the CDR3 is TGTGCCAGCAGCCCTTACAGGGCGAAGGCCTACGAGCAGTACTTC. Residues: CASSPYRAKAYEQYF.

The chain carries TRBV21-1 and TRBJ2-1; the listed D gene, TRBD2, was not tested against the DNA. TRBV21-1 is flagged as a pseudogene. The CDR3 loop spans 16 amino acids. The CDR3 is CASSLPSRSSYNEQFF. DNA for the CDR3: TGTGCCAGCAGCCTGCCTAGCCGAAGCTCCTACAATGAGCAGTTCTTC.

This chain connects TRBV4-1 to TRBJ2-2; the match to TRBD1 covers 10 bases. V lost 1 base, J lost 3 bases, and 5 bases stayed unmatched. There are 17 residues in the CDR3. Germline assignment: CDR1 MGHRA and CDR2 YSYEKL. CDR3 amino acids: CASSQGQGALDTGELFF. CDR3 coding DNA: TGCGCCAGCAGCCAAGGACAGGGGGCTCTGGACACCGGGGAGCTGTTTTTT.

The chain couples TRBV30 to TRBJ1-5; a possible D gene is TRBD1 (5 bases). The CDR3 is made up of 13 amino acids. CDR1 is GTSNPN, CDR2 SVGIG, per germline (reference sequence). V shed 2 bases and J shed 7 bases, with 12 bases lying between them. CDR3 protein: CAWSKGGAQPQHF. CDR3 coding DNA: TGTGCCTGGAGTAAGGGCGGGGCCCAGCCCCAGCATTTT.

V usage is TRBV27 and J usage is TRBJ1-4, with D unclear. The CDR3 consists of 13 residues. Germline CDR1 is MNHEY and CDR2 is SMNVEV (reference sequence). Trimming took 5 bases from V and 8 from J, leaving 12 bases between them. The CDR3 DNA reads TGTGCCAGCAGTCTGCGAGGTACCGAAAAACTGTTTTTT. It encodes CASSLRGTEKLFF.

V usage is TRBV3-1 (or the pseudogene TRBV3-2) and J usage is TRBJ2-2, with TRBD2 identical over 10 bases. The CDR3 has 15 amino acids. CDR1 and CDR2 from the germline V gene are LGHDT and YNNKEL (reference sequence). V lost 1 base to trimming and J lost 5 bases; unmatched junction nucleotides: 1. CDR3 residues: CASSQVLAGTGELFF. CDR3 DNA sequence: TGTGCCAGCAGCCAAGTACTAGCGGGAACCGGGGAGCTGTTTTTT.

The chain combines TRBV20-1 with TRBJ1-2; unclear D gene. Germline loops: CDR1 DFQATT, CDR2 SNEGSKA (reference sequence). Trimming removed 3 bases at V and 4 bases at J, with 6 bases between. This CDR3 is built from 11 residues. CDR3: CSASNSYGYTF. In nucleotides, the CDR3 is TGCAGTGCTAGTAACAGCTATGGCTACACCTTC.